These 30 T cell receptor beta chains share one sample of origin, sequenced in a study of CD4 T cells in relation to SARS-CoV-2 and coronaviruses. The unexposed donors gave CD4+ T cells in about 2011-2018, prior to COVID-19. Sequencing was performed with immunoSEQ multiplex PCR; in TCRdb, only in-frame clones are kept and a portion is missing. The table shows some 69,000 clones, with 85% to 95% occurring only once. Sequencing used naive CD4+ T cells from PBMCs. Indicated subset: naive CD4+ T cells isolated by negative enrichment. These receptors all come from a human donor in good health.

The genes are TRBV7-9 and TRBJ1-3; no reliable D call. This CDR3 comprises 16 residues. The V end was cut by 3 bases, the J end by 0 bases, with 12 bases between. The germline CDR1 and CDR2 sequences are SEHNR and FQNEAQ (reference sequence). The CDR3 sequence: CASSLALVGSGNTIYF. The CDR3 DNA sequence: TGTGCCAGCAGCTTGGCTTTGGTGGGCTCTGGAAACACCATATATTTT.

The genes are TRBV18 and TRBJ1-5; 7 positions agree with TRBD1. The CDR3 is made up of 15 amino acids. Germline trimming cut 5 bases from V and 0 bases from J; bases unmatched to any gene: 4. Germline CDR1 reads KGHSH; CDR2 reads LQKENI. CDR3 DNA sequence: TGTGCCAGCTCAATACAGGGGAATAGCAATCAGCCCCAGCATTTT. It encodes CASSIQGNSNQPQHF.

CDR3 bases: TGTGCCAGCACCAATAGCGGGACCGTCGACGAGCAGTACTTC. Residues: CASTNSGTVDEQYF. This chain uses TRBV7-9 with TRBJ2-7; TRBD2 aligns across 8 bases. The CDR3 is 14 amino acids. V lost 7 bases, J lost 5 bases, and 10 bases stayed unmatched. Per the germline V gene, CDR1 is SEHNR and CDR2 is FQNEAQ (reference sequence).

The chain couples TRBV24-1 to TRBJ2-1; perhaps D is TRBD1 or TRBD2 (5 bases each). CDR3 length: 15 amino acids. With 7 bases removed from V and 7 bases from J, the gap between germline ends came to 19 bases. Germline V gives CDR1 KGHDR, CDR2 SFDVKD. The CDR3 DNA reads TGTGCCACCAGACCTAGCCCATGGGCAGGGAATGAGCAGTTCTTC. It translates to CATRPSPWAGNEQFF.

This chain joins TRBV11-2 and TRBJ1-1; tentative D call: TRBD1 (6 bases). Germline loops: CDR1 SGHAT, CDR2 FQNNGV. The CDR3 runs to 13 residues. V was clipped by 6 bases and J by 1 base, with 9 bases between them. The DNA of the CDR3 is TGTGCCAGCAGATGGGACAAGAACACTGAAGCTTTCTTT. Amino acids: CASRWDKNTEAFF.

With respect to this clone: Other DNA sequences in the same sample also yield this CDR3. The rearrangement joins TRBV18 to TRBJ2-3; 7 positions match TRBD1. The CDR3 loop spans 15 amino acids. CDR1 and CDR2 from the germline V gene are KGHSH and LQKENI. Trimming removed 6 bases from V and 2 bases from J; junction bases left unmatched: 8. This CDR3 reads CASSLTGTDTDTQYF. DNA of the CDR3: TGTGCCAGCTCCCTGACCGGGACAGACACAGATACGCAGTATTTT. Filled out from reference TRBV18 and TRBJ2-3, the complete variable domain reads NAGVMQNPRHLVRRRGQEARLRCSPMKGHSHVYWYRQLPEEGLKFMVYLQKENIIDESGMPKERFSAEFPKEGPSILRIQQVVRGDSAAYFCASSLTGTDTDTQYFGPGTRLTVL.

This rearrangement joins TRBV15 to TRBJ1-1; D uncertain. Per the germline V gene, CDR1 is LNHNV and CDR2 is YYDKDF (reference sequence). There are 14 residues in the CDR3. V lost 0 bases and J lost 5, with 10 bases in between. This CDR3 is CATSRDVSRTEAFF. In nucleotides, the CDR3 is TGTGCCACCAGCAGAGATGTGAGTAGGACTGAAGCTTTCTTT.

The gene calls are TRBV4-2 and TRBJ2-7; 7 nucleotides match TRBD2. Germline CDR1 is LGHNA and CDR2 is YNFKEQ. CDR3 length equals 16 residues. J gave up 3 bases and V 0 bases, and 8 bases lay outside the gene matches. The CDR3 here is CASSQEGERGVYEQYF. The CDR3 DNA reads TGTGCCAGCAGCCAAGAGGGGGAGCGGGGAGTCTACGAGCAGTACTTC.

J is TRBJ1-1 and V is TRBV3-1 (or the pseudogene TRBV3-2); D is unclear. CDR3 size: 14 residues. With 0 bases removed from V and 5 bases from J, the gap between germline ends came to 10 bases. Looked up from germline, CDR1 is LGHDT and CDR2 is YNNKEL (reference sequence). CDR3 protein: CASSQEGRGTEAFF. The DNA of the CDR3 is TGTGCCAGCAGCCAAGAAGGGAGAGGGACTGAAGCTTTCTTT.

The gene calls are TRBV7-9 and TRBJ1-2, with 8 nucleotides matching TRBD1. Germline-derived CDR1 and CDR2 are SEHNR and FQNEAQ (reference sequence). CDR3 size: 13 residues. The V segment lost 5 bases and the J segment 4 bases; nucleotides outside the gene matches: 3. The CDR3, as DNA: TGTGCCAGCAGCGCTACAGGGGGCTATGGCTACACCTTC. It specifies CASSATGGYGYTF.

This rearrangement joins TRBV28 to TRBJ2-2, with 7 bases fitting TRBD1. Germline V gene data show CDR1 as MDHEN and CDR2 as SYDVKM. Losses at the gene ends were 5 bases for V and 7 bases for J; bases not matched to a gene: 10. This CDR3 has 15 amino acids. This CDR3 is CASSPKTGIDGELFF. CDR3 in DNA: TGTGCCAGCAGTCCTAAGACAGGGATTGACGGGGAGCTGTTTTTT.

The sample holds one count of this clone. J is TRBJ2-7 and V is TRBV3-1 (or the pseudogene TRBV3-2), with 7 bases identical to TRBD1. Germline assignment: CDR1 LGHDT and CDR2 YNNKEL (reference sequence). This CDR3 comprises 16 residues. V was clipped by 0 bases and J by 1 base; unmatched bases: 6. The CDR3 loop is CASSQEVGTASYEQYF. CDR3 bases: TGTGCCAGCAGCCAAGAGGTGGGGACAGCATCCTACGAGCAGTACTTC.

The chain links TRBV29-1 to TRBJ1-2; tentatively, D is TRBD1 (5 bases). The CDR3 totals 11 residues. Germline-derived CDR1 and CDR2 are SQVTM and ANQGSEA. V was trimmed by 4 bases and J by 5 bases, leaving 8 bases between them. The CDR3 nucleotides are TGCAGCGTTGGACAGCTTTATGGCTACACCTTC. Amino acids: CSVGQLYGYTF.

The chain carries TRBV7-2 and TRBJ2-1; D not certain. Germline V gives CDR1 SGHTA, CDR2 FQGNSA. The CDR3 sequence is 15 residues long. V was cut by 3 bases and J by 0 bases, with 9 bases left in between. The CDR3 coding sequence is TGTGCCAGCAGCTTTTATTCGAGCTCCTACAATGAGCAGTTCTTC. Its translation is CASSFYSSSYNEQFF.

V usage is TRBV9 and J usage is TRBJ1-3; a weak D match, TRBD1 (5 bases). V lost 6 bases, J lost 0 bases, and 13 bases lay in between. The length of the CDR3 is 15 residues. The germline V gene has CDR1 SGDLS and CDR2 YYNGEE. CDR3 sequence reads: CASTPAGSSGNTIYF. The CDR3 DNA follows: TGTGCCAGCACCCCGGCAGGGAGCTCTGGAAACACCATATATTTT. Full variable domain (outside the CDR3, taken from reference TRBV9 and TRBJ1-3): DSGVTQTPKHLITATGQRVTLRCSPRSGDLSVYWYQQSLDQGLQFLIQYYNGEERAKGNILERFSAQQFPDLHSELNLSSLELGDSALYFCASTPAGSSGNTIYFGEGSWLTVV.

The chain links TRBV7-8 to TRBJ1-1; the D is unclear. The V gene's germline CDR1 is SGHVS and CDR2 FQNEAQ. The CDR3 sequence is 14 residues long. Trimming removed 1 base from V and 2 bases from J, with 8 bases in between. CDR3 bases: TGTGCCAGCAGCTTAGGCCCAGCTAACACTGAAGCTTTCTTT. Translating it yields CASSLGPANTEAFF.

The chain joins TRBV29-1 to TRBJ2-5, with a possible D match to TRBD2 (5 bases). The CDR3 consists of 16 residues. Germline V gene lookup returns CDR1 SQVTM and CDR2 ANQGSEA. V gave up 8 bases and J gave up 5 bases, with 27 bases separating them. The CDR3 DNA reads as TGCAGCACACTCGGATTCTTGACGTATTCGGGGGAGACCCAGTACTTC. Amino acid sequence: CSTLGFLTYSGETQYF. Full variable domain (remainder filled in from reference TRBV29-1 and TRBJ2-5): SAVISQKPSRDICQRGTSLTIQCQVDSQVTMMFWYRQQPGQSLTLIATANQGSEATYESGFVIDKFPISRPNLTFSTLTVSNMSPEDSSIYLCSTLGFLTYSGETQYFGPGTRLLVL.

This sequence joins TRBV6-5 and TRBJ2-3; tentatively, D is TRBD1 (6 bases). The germline CDR1 and CDR2 sequences are MNHEY and SVGAGI. V was shortened by 4 bases and J by 3 bases, with 11 bases between the two germline ends. This CDR3 spans 14 amino acids. The CDR3 is CASSSFRGTDTQYF. CDR3 sequence (DNA): TGTGCCAGCAGTTCCTTCAGGGGAACAGATACGCAGTATTTT.

V and J are TRBV6-6 and TRBJ1-1; D is unresolved. The V and J ends lost 4 bases and 3 bases respectively, with 15 bases between them. This CDR3 contains 15 residues. Germline loops: CDR1 MNHNY, CDR2 SVGAGI (reference sequence). For the CDR3, the DNA is TGTGCCAGCAGTTCTTGGACGGTTTTGCACACTGAAGCTTTCTTT. Amino acids: CASSSWTVLHTEAFF.

The genes are TRBV7-9 and TRBJ1-5; D is possibly TRBD1 (6 bases). Trimming removed 5 bases from V and 3 bases from J, with 14 bases in between. The CDR3 sequence is 15 residues long. The germline gives CDR1 SEHNR, CDR2 FQNEAQ (reference sequence). CDR3 residues: CASSPSGQLNQPQHF. The CDR3 nucleotides read TGTGCCAGCAGCCCCAGTGGACAGCTCAATCAGCCCCAGCATTTT. The entire variable domain, with the rest obtained from reference TRBV7-9 and TRBJ1-5, is as follows: DTGVSQNPRHKITKRGQNVTFRCDPISEHNRLYWYRQTLGQGPEFLTYFQNEAQLEKSRLLSDRFSAERPKGSFSTLEIQRTEQGDSAMYLCASSPSGQLNQPQHFGDGTRLSIL.

CDR3 region: CASRKTSTDTQYF. The CDR3 nucleotides read TGTGCCAGCAGGAAAACTAGCACAGATACGCAGTATTTT. The chain has TRBV27 and TRBJ2-3, with unresolved D. CDR1 MNHEY and CDR2 SMNVEV come from the germline V gene (reference sequence). Trimming cost V 6 bases and J 0 bases, with 7 bases left between them. The CDR3 covers 13 residues.

The chain employs TRBV7-8 and TRBJ2-5, with D perhaps TRBD1 or TRBD2 (5 bases each). The CDR3 consists of 13 residues. CDR1 is SGHVS, CDR2 FQNEAQ, per germline. Trimming removed 2 bases at V and 7 bases at J, with 11 bases between. The CDR3 DNA is TGTGCCAGCAGCTTACTTGGGACGGGGACCCAGTACTTC. Its translation is CASSLLGTGTQYF.

The chain joins TRBV7-8 to TRBJ2-7, with D possibly TRBD1 on 7 matching bases. The CDR3 consists of 13 residues. V gave up 4 bases and J gave up 4 bases, with 11 bases separating them. Germline V gives CDR1 SGHVS, CDR2 FQNEAQ. CDR3 residues: CASSSGGRYEQYF. CDR3 DNA: TGTGCCAGCAGCTCAGGGGGGCGGTACGAGCAGTACTTC.

V gene TRBV5-1 combines with J gene TRBJ2-5; D not resolved. V was cut by 0 bases and J by 5 bases, with 8 bases left in between. This CDR3 has 13 residues. CDR1 and CDR2 from the germline V gene are SGHRS and YFSETQ. CDR3 nucleotide sequence: TGCGCCAGCAGCTTGGATGGTAAGGAGACCCAGTACTTC. Its translation is CASSLDGKETQYF. Supplemented by reference TRBV5-1 and TRBJ2-5, the full variable domain reads KAGVTQTPRYLIKTRGQQVTLSCSPISGHRSVSWYQQTPGQGLQFLFEYFSETQRNKGNFPGRFSGRQFSNSRSEMNVSTLELGDSALYLCASSLDGKETQYFGPGTRLLVL.

The V call is TRBV7-2, the J call TRBJ2-5; D remains ambiguous. The ends were cut back, 3 bases at V and 1 base at J, with 9 bases in the middle. Germline V CDR1 and CDR2: SGHTA, FQGNSA. CDR3 size: 14 residues. CDR3 coding DNA: TGTGCCAGCAGCTTCTCGGGCATCCAAGAGACCCAGTACTTC. Amino acids: CASSFSGIQETQYF.

The V gene is TRBV6-1, the J gene TRBJ1-1, with TRBD1 matching 7 bases. This CDR3 is 15 amino acids long. CDR1 is MNHNS and CDR2 is SASEGT in the germline V gene. With V trimmed by 3 bases and J by 4 bases, 8 bases remained unmatched. The CDR3 reads CASSDRLDRATEAFF. As DNA, the CDR3 is TGTGCCAGCAGTGATCGGCTCGACAGGGCCACTGAAGCTTTCTTT.

The rearrangement joins TRBV21-1 to TRBJ2-7; the table's D call TRBD1 went unverified against the DNA. TRBV21-1 is listed as a pseudogene. The CDR3 is 14 amino acids. The CDR3 nucleotides are TGTGCCAGCAGCACCGGACAGGACTCCTACGAGCAGTACTTC. Translated, it gives CASSTGQDSYEQYF.

V is TRBV5-6 and J is TRBJ1-1, with 8 bases fitting TRBD1. The CDR3 extends over 17 amino acids. The V segment lost 0 bases and the J segment 9 bases; nucleotides outside the gene matches: 16. Germline CDR1 is SGHDT and CDR2 is YYEEEE. CDR3 sequence reads: CASSLVGQGAGLNKAFF. CDR3 nucleotide sequence: TGTGCCAGCAGCTTGGTCGGCCAGGGGGCTGGCTTGAACAAAGCTTTCTTT.

In nucleotides, the CDR3 is TGTGCCAGCACCCTCCCAGGGGGCACGAGCTATGGCTACACCTTC. It translates to CASTLPGGTSYGYTF. This chain joins TRBV28 and TRBJ1-2, with 8 bases lining up with TRBD1. Germline loops: CDR1 MDHEN, CDR2 SYDVKM. The length of the CDR3 is 15 residues. V was pared by 7 bases and J by 4 bases, with 11 bases of the junction left unmatched.

V usage is TRBV28 and J usage is TRBJ2-1; 10 nucleotides line up with TRBD1. This CDR3 is built from 18 residues. With 4 bases clipped from V and 7 bases from J, the junction kept 16 bases outside the gene matches. Looked up from germline, CDR1 is MDHEN and CDR2 is SYDVKM. The CDR3 nucleotides read TGTGCCAGCAGTTCCCAGCGCTTGGACAGGGGGAAGATGAATGAGCAGTTCTTC. Protein sequence: CASSSQRLDRGKMNEQFF.